This T cell receptor beta chain was retrieved from a study of T cells in Graves' hyperthyroidism and ophthalmopathy. Looking at the study overall: Pretreatment peripheral blood was obtained at initial diagnosis.

Using RNA transcripts as the source, TCR beta CDR3 regions were amplified. First-round RT-PCR targeting the TCR CDR3 was performed with the HTBI primer set. Each CDR3 protein gets one entry after TCRdb re-called the multiplex PCR reads with MiXCR. This repertoire shows approximately 630,000 distinct CDR3 sequences, roughly 16% found once; its top ten account for approximately 3.9%. Unmatched junction bases numbered 17, after V lost 3 bases and J lost 6 bases. CDR1 and CDR2 (germline): DFQATT, SNEGSKA (reference sequence). This CDR3 region has 17 residues. Study-wide findings and caveats: Clonotypes that were expanded in thyroid above 0.001 mostly appeared in blood too. Ophthalmopathy onset followed model prediction by a median approximately 6.2 months.

This clonotype was counted only a few times. What it binds is not known. The J gene is TRBJ2-4, the V gene TRBV20-1; 7 nucleotides agree with TRBD1. This TCR was recovered from a woman aged 25 to 39 with Graves' hyperthyroidism. Specimen: blood. The CDR3 sequence is CSASSRTGPQRGNIQYF. Written as DNA, the CDR3 is TGCAGTGCTAGTTCGAGGACAGGCCCTCAGCGCGGAAACATTCAGTACTTC.